This entry is about one TCR beta chain. Libraries were prepared by immunoSEQ multiplex PCR; TCRdb keeps only in-frame clonotypes and omits some of them. The data show 65,000 to 95,000 clones, around 92% seen once. At cycle 4 day 1, cycle 7 day 1, and baseline, blood was sampled. This specimen comes from a study of OX40 agonist ivuxolimab in advanced cancers. The wider study: Patients undergoing dose escalation presented with hepatocellular carcinoma, melanoma, renal cell or head and neck cancer.

V lost 3 bases and J 5 bases, leaving 9 bases between the germline ends. Germline V gene lookup returns CDR1 LNHDA and CDR2 SQIVND (reference sequence). The CDR3 sequence is 13 residues long. The clonotype comes from an adult with an advanced solid tumor such as melanoma, head and neck, liver or kidney cancer. The material was CD4+ or CD8+ T cells sorted from blood, obtained in a trial of the OX40 agonist ivuxolimab. The chain couples TRBV19 to TRBJ2-3; D is possibly TRBD1 (5 bases). This chain's CDR3 is CASSIRVGDTQYF. The CDR3, as DNA: TGTGCCAGTAGTATCAGGGTCGGAGATACGCAGTATTTT.